This T cell receptor beta chain originates from a study of cytomegalovirus exposure and HLA in healthy donors. The primer mix had 60 Vbeta and 13 Jbeta primers. Profiling relied on immunoSEQ multiplex PCR, and the TCRdb table lists in-frame clones only, not all of them. The repertoire consists of 150,000 to 200,000 clones, with roughly 79% occurring once and the leading ten covering more than 2%. Study-wide points: Within an earlier analysis, most TCR beta V segments proved productive either about 87% or about 30% of the time. A later analysis reportedly found that, within productive TCRs, an Asian-associated ancestry cluster had fewer N-insertions than the mean observed across the roughly 690 donors. Evidence from a later analysis indicated that most CMV-associated TCR beta chains looked HLA-restricted.

Details on this clone: Its matching antigen is unknown.

This CDR3 region has 17 residues. Germline CDR1 and CDR2: LGHNA and YSLEER. Germline trimming cut 2 bases from V and 8 bases from J; bases unmatched to any gene: 12. V is TRBV4-3 and J is TRBJ2-2, with 9 bases that match TRBD2. The TCR originated in a woman in her twenties or thirties in good health and CMV-seropositive. The sample taken for sequencing was PBMCs. The CDR3 DNA reads TGCGCCAGCAGCCAACTGCTGGCGGGAGGGCCGAGTGGGGAGCTGTTTTTT. Translated: CASSQLLAGGPSGELFF.